This T cell receptor beta chain was captured by sequencing in a study of cytomegalovirus exposure and HLA in healthy donors. Study-wide findings and caveats: Listed as cytomegalovirus-associated were roughly 180 TCR beta chains. CMV antigen specificity was confirmed in vitro for a few CMV-associated chains.

Repertoires were generated with immunoSEQ multiplex PCR, while TCRdb's copy carries only in-frame clones and drops some. The sample holds approximately 150,000 clones, approximately 90% seen once. This CDR3 region has 14 residues. Germline V CDR1 and CDR2: SGDLS, YYNGEE. V lost 0 bases to trimming and J lost 2 bases, with 5 bases between them. Concerning this clone itself: Its antigen is still unknown.

The specimen was PBMCs. The V call is TRBV9, the J call TRBJ2-2; D gene uncertain. The origin of this receptor is a man aged 18 to 29 in good health and CMV-seronegative. The CDR3 protein is CASSVGTNTGELFF. As DNA, the CDR3 is TGTGCCAGCAGCGTAGGCACTAACACCGGGGAGCTGTTTTTT.